A single sample is the source of the 21 T cell receptor beta chains below, sequenced in a study of T cell responses to AZD1222 COVID-19 vaccine. Clones were read by immunoSEQ multiplex PCR, and TCRdb kept only the in-frame ones, dropping some. The data show 150,000 or so clones, about nine tenths seen once. This specimen consisted of peripheral blood, obtained 28 days after the second dose of the MenACWY control vaccine. Receptor source: an adult who received the MenACWY meningococcal vaccine as a control.

The chain couples TRBV14 to TRBJ2-1, with 8 bases fitting TRBD1. The CDR3 spans 17 residues. With V trimmed by 4 bases and J by 4 bases, 12 bases remained unmatched. CDR1 SGHDN and CDR2 FVKESK come from the germline V gene. Here the CDR3 reads CASSPLVRRTGYNEQFF. As DNA, the CDR3 is TGTGCCAGCAGCCCGTTAGTCCGCCGGACAGGGTACAATGAGCAGTTCTTC.

This chain uses TRBV30 with TRBJ1-3, with D possibly being TRBD1 (5 bases). This CDR3 comprises 14 residues. The germline gives CDR1 GTSNPN, CDR2 SVGIG (reference sequence). The CDR3 nucleotides are TGTGCGGAAAGCCAGGGCTTATCTGGAAACACCATATATTTT. Protein product: CAESQGLSGNTIYF.

The genes are TRBV19 and TRBJ1-5; no clear D gene. Per the germline V gene, CDR1 is LNHDA and CDR2 is SQIVND (reference sequence). V was cut by 5 bases and J by 1 base, with 9 bases left in between. This CDR3 contains 14 residues. CDR3 amino acids: CASSRLDSNQPQHF. As DNA, the CDR3 is TGTGCCAGTAGTCGTTTGGACAGCAATCAGCCCCAGCATTTT.

V and J are TRBV6-2 or TRBV6-3 and TRBJ1-4, with D possibly TRBD1 on 5 matching bases. The CDR3 extends over 15 amino acids. CDR1 and CDR2 (germline): MNHEY, SVGEGT. The ends were cut back, 0 bases at V and 8 bases at J, with 13 bases in the middle. The chain's CDR3 is CASSYSRQGSEKLFF. CDR3 coding DNA: TGTGCCAGCAGTTACTCACGGCAGGGAAGCGAAAAACTGTTTTTT.

This chain links TRBV6-5 with TRBJ2-5; D gene ambiguous. The V end lost 5 bases, the J end lost 1 base, and 14 bases lay between the germline ends. CDR3 length equals 15 residues. The germline gives CDR1 MNHEY, CDR2 SVGAGI. Here the CDR3 reads CASSTQPGSQETQYF. The CDR3 DNA follows: TGTGCCAGCAGTACCCAGCCCGGGTCCCAAGAGACCCAGTACTTC.

The chain uses TRBV27 and TRBJ1-2; a weak D match, TRBD1 (5 bases). V shed 3 bases and J shed 5 bases, with 16 bases lying between them. The CDR3 is made up of 15 amino acids. Looked up from germline, CDR1 is MNHEY and CDR2 is SMNVEV (reference sequence). Here the CDR3 DNA reads TGTGCCAGCAGTTTGTCCGACAGAGGGCGGTATGGCTACACCTTC. It codes for CASSLSDRGRYGYTF.

This clone was recorded only once. The chain links TRBV4-2 to TRBJ1-2; a possible D gene is TRBD1 (5 bases). Germline V gives CDR1 LGHNA, CDR2 YNFKEQ. V shed 0 bases and J shed 4 bases, with 18 bases lying between them. This CDR3 has 17 amino acids. CDR3 region: CASSQDPQGGSLYGYTF. CDR3 in DNA: TGTGCCAGCAGCCAAGACCCCCAGGGAGGGAGCCTCTATGGCTACACCTTC.

V and J are TRBV11-2 and TRBJ2-1; 7 bases fit TRBD2. The CDR3 totals 15 residues. Trimming cost V 5 bases and J 4 bases; bases outside gene matches: 8. Germline CDR1 SGHAT, CDR2 FQNNGV. CDR3 sequence reads: CASSPRGELYNEQFF. The CDR3 DNA sequence: TGTGCCAGCAGCCCCCGGGGGGAGCTGTACAATGAGCAGTTCTTC. The entire variable domain, with the rest obtained from reference TRBV11-2 and TRBJ2-1, is as follows: EAGVAQSPRYKIIEKRQSVAFWCNPISGHATLYWYQQILGQGPKLLIQFQNNGVVDDSQLPKDRFSAERLKGVDSTLKIQPAKLEDSAVYLCASSPRGELYNEQFFGPGTRLTVL.

The chain combines TRBV18 with TRBJ1-1; perhaps TRBD1 as D (5 bases). This CDR3 has 15 residues. Trimming shortened V by 7 bases and J by 3 bases, and 18 bases separated the two germline ends. CDR1 and CDR2 from the germline V gene are KGHSH and LQKENI. The CDR3 sequence is CASLGFGGGDTEAFF. DNA for the CDR3: TGTGCCAGCTTAGGGTTCGGAGGAGGGGACACTGAAGCTTTCTTT.

The sample holds a few counts of this clone. This chain joins TRBV6-4 and TRBJ2-7; the match to TRBD2 covers 8 bases. V was clipped by 6 bases and J by 3 bases; unmatched bases: 10. CDR1 is MRHNA and CDR2 is SNTAGT in the germline V gene. The length of the CDR3 is 15 residues. The CDR3 DNA sequence: TGTGCCAGCAGCGCCCAAAGCGGGAGTATCTACGAGCAGTACTTC. Its translation: CASSAQSGSIYEQYF.

The chain recombines TRBV25-1 with TRBJ2-2, with D tentatively TRBD1 (6 bases). V gave up 4 bases and J gave up 5 bases, with 14 bases separating them. This CDR3 comprises 15 residues. Germline loops: CDR1 MGHDK, CDR2 SYGVNS. The chain's CDR3 is CASSADQGWTGELFF. The CDR3 DNA reads as TGTGCCAGCAGTGCAGATCAGGGGTGGACCGGGGAGCTGTTTTTT.

The chain couples TRBV7-2 to TRBJ1-2; 7 bases map to TRBD1. The ends lost 7 bases at V and 8 bases at J; junction bases unmatched: 7. The germline gives CDR1 SGHTA, CDR2 FQGNSA. The CDR3 spans 12 residues. CDR3 sequence: CASNRQGGGYTF. In nucleotides, the CDR3 is TGTGCCAGCAACAGACAGGGCGGGGGCTACACCTTC.

This clone was picked up one time. The V and J genes are TRBV5-4 and TRBJ1-1; D is perhaps TRBD1 (5 bases). Germline V gene lookup returns CDR1 SGHNT and CDR2 YYREEE (reference sequence). V lost 4 bases, J lost 9 bases, and 16 bases lay in between. The CDR3 has 13 amino acids. The CDR3 region has the DNA TGTGCCAGCAGCCCCTCTGGGACGGAGAAAGCTTTCTTT. It is translated as CASSPSGTEKAFF.

The V and J genes are TRBV7-9 and TRBJ1-2; D is undetermined. Germline values: CDR1 SEHNR, CDR2 FQNEAQ (reference sequence). The V and J ends lost 0 bases and 0 bases respectively, with 8 bases between them. The CDR3 loop spans 15 amino acids. In nucleotides, the CDR3 is TGTGCCAGCAGCTTAGCGATCGGGACTAACTATGGCTACACCTTC. This encodes CASSLAIGTNYGYTF. Filled out from reference TRBV7-9 and TRBJ1-2, the complete variable domain reads DTGVSQNPRHKITKRGQNVTFRCDPISEHNRLYWYRQTLGQGPEFLTYFQNEAQLEKSRLLSDRFSAERPKGSFSTLEIQRTEQGDSAMYLCASSLAIGTNYGYTFGSGTRLTVV.

The V call is TRBV10-1, the J call TRBJ2-3, with 8 positions matching TRBD1. Germline-derived CDR1 and CDR2 are WNHNN and SYGVQD (reference sequence). The CDR3 contains 13 residues. J was trimmed by 6 bases and V by 10 bases; bases with no gene match: 9. The DNA for the CDR3 is TGCGCCACAAAACAGGGGGGATCGGATACGCAGTATTTT. This codes for CATKQGGSDTQYF.

The CDR3 loop is CASSSLWTGPNTIYF. Here the CDR3 DNA reads TGTGCCAGCAGTTCCCTCTGGACGGGCCCAAACACCATATATTTT. The chain has TRBV6-5 and TRBJ1-3; D ambiguous. V was clipped by 4 bases and J by 6 bases, with 16 bases between them. Germline V gene lookup returns CDR1 MNHEY and CDR2 SVGAGI. The CDR3 length is 15 residues.

The chain has TRBV11-3 and TRBJ2-1; D gene unclear. This CDR3 is built from 13 residues. The germline gives CDR1 SGHNT, CDR2 YENEEA. Trimming removed 0 bases at V and 5 bases at J, with 5 bases between. The CDR3 nucleotides are TGTGCCAGCAGCTTAGACTTAAACAATGAGCAGTTCTTC. This encodes CASSLDLNNEQFF.

The rearrangement uses TRBV30 and TRBJ2-3; perhaps TRBD1 as D (6 bases). Looked up from germline, CDR1 is GTSNPN and CDR2 is SVGIG (reference sequence). The ends were cut back, 5 bases at V and 2 bases at J, with 14 bases in the middle. This CDR3 is built from 14 residues. CDR3 loop: CAWSTGPNTDTQYF. The CDR3 DNA follows: TGTGCCTGGTCAACAGGGCCTAACACAGATACGCAGTATTTT.

In its sample, this clone was seen once. The V and J genes are TRBV5-1 and TRBJ1-6, with TRBD1 as a possible D gene (5 bases). Germline V gene lookup returns CDR1 SGHRS and CDR2 YFSETQ. With 3 bases removed from V and 1 base from J, the gap between germline ends came to 14 bases. The CDR3 is made up of 17 amino acids. The DNA for the CDR3 is TGCGCCAGCAGCTGGGGATCTACAGGATCCTATAATTCACCCCTCCACTTT. Protein sequence: CASSWGSTGSYNSPLHF.

This rearrangement joins TRBV12-3 or TRBV12-4 to TRBJ1-1; D is unclear. The CDR3 has 12 residues. Trimming removed 5 bases from V and 0 bases from J, with 4 bases in between. CDR3 nucleotides: TGTGCCAGCAGTCTCATGAACACTGAAGCTTTCTTT. It specifies CASSLMNTEAFF.

This chain connects TRBV6-2 or TRBV6-3 to TRBJ1-1; 8 bases match TRBD1. This CDR3 region has 15 residues. V was pared by 5 bases and J by 5 bases, with 10 bases of the junction left unmatched. Germline V gene lookup returns CDR1 MNHEY and CDR2 SVGEGT. This chain's CDR3 is CASSDRGTGETEAFF. The DNA of the CDR3 is TGTGCCAGCAGTGACCGAGGGACAGGAGAAACTGAAGCTTTCTTT.